This passage covers 22 T cell receptor delta chains from one sample sequenced in a study of gamma-delta T cells after stem cell transplantation (TCRdb year 2016). The library was prepared using RT-PCR. Sequencing was carried out with an Illumina MiSeq. Identical DNA sequences were merged into single rows after TCRdb reprocessed the public reads with CATT. Here the sample has 950 to 1,500 delta-chain clones; roughly 1.7% occur a single time. The top ten clonotypes cover roughly half of the sample. Sequencing was carried out using gamma-delta T cells. The receptors stem from a human donor. It is not recorded whose cells these are; they may come from a transplant donor.

This clone appeared a few times. This may arise from a read error, as a much more abundant clone is one base away. The CDR3 DNA reads TGTGCCTGTGACACCGGGGGATACGACACCTGGGACACCCGACAGATGTTTTTC. Translating gives CACDTGGYDTWDTRQMFF. The chain joins TRDV2 to TRDJ3; 10 bases agree with TRDD3. Germline V CDR1 and CDR2: GEAIGNYY, EKD. Losses at the gene ends were 0 bases for V and 2 bases for J; bases not matched to a gene: 3. The CDR3 extends over 18 amino acids.

This clone is classed as medium-sized (0.01 to 0.1%). The gene calls are TRDV2 and TRDJ3, with a weak D call TRDD3 (5 bases). The V and J ends lost 2 bases and 0 bases respectively, with 10 bases between them. This CDR3 spans 17 amino acids. Per the germline V gene, CDR1 is GEAIGNYY and CDR2 is EKD. CDR3 bases: TGTGCCTGTGACAATACTGGAACCTCCTGGGACACCCGACAGATGTTTTTC. The encoded protein is CACDNTGTSWDTRQMFF.

This clone is labeled large. The rearrangement uses TRDV2 and TRDJ3; TRDD3 agrees at 9 bases. CDR1 and CDR2 from the germline V gene are GEAIGNYY and EKD. This CDR3 has 20 amino acids. The V and J ends lost 3 bases and 0 bases, in that order; junction bases with no gene match: 11. The CDR3 region is CACDSFTGGPSSWDTRQMFF. In DNA, the CDR3 is TGTGCCTGTGACTCGTTTACTGGGGGACCGAGCTCCTGGGACACCCGACAGATGTTTTTC.

This clone was detected a few times. With only one base between it and a far larger clone, this is likely a read error. The same CDR3 is also encoded by other DNA sequences in this sample. V usage is TRDV2 and J usage is TRDJ1; 8 nucleotides agree with TRDD3. Germline-derived CDR1 and CDR2 are GEAIGNYY and EKD. The CDR3 consists of 18 residues. This CDR3 is CACDSVLGADTYTDKLIF. CDR3 nucleotides: TGTGCCTGCGACAGTGTACTGGGGGCTGATACCTACACCGATAAACTCATCTTT.

This clone is labeled as medium-sized. The chain links TRDV2 to TRDJ1; 13 nucleotides agree with TRDD3. Per the germline V gene, CDR1 is GEAIGNYY and CDR2 is EKD. This CDR3 is built from 18 residues. V lost 3 bases and J lost 0; bases outside the gene matches: 9. CDR3 loop: CACDPLLGDTQNTDKLIF. Here the CDR3 DNA reads TGTGCCTGTGACCCACTACTGGGGGATACGCAGAACACCGATAAACTCATCTTT.

This clone was counted only a few times. TCRdb assigns this DNA the protein of a much larger clone, which departs from its translation at residue 16; this likely reflects a read error, and the protein shown comes from translating the DNA. The gene calls are TRDV2 and TRDJ1, with TRDD3 matching over 8 bases. This CDR3 contains 18 residues. The germline V gene encodes CDR1 GEAIGNYY and CDR2 EKD. The CDR3 bases are TGTGCCTGTGACACGTTGGTTACTGGGGGCCAGTACACCGATAAACCCATCTTT. Amino acids: CACDTLVTGGQYTDKPIF.

This clone was seen a handful of times. A far larger clone is just one base off, so this is likely a read error. This CDR3 is also generated by other DNA sequences in the sample. V is TRDV2 and J is TRDJ1; possible D gene TRDD3, 5 bases. This CDR3 is 14 amino acids long. Germline-derived CDR1 and CDR2 are GEAIGNYY and EKD. V gave up 4 bases and J gave up 0 bases, with 11 bases separating them. CDR3 in amino acids: CACDTVGNTDKLIF. CDR3 DNA sequence: TGTGCCTGTGATACCGTGGGGAACACCGATAAACTCATCTTT.

This clone is termed medium-sized. V usage is TRDV2 and J usage is TRDJ1; 9 bases fit TRDD3. CDR1 is GEAIGNYY and CDR2 is EKD in the germline V gene. Unmatched junction bases numbered 2, after V lost 1 base and J lost 0 bases. CDR3 length: 15 amino acids. The CDR3 nucleotides read TGTGCCTGTGACACACTGGGGGAGAACACCGATAAACTCATCTTT. Translation gives CACDTLGENTDKLIF.

Only a few counts were recorded for this clone. The TCRdb record carries a much larger clone's protein, which differs from this DNA's translation at residue 6; a read error is the likely cause, and the protein listed here is the DNA translation. The chain is built from TRDV2 and TRDJ1; 8 nucleotides align to TRDD3. CDR3 length: 15 residues. Germline values: CDR1 GEAIGNYY, CDR2 EKD. Unmatched junction bases numbered 6, after V lost 0 bases and J lost 4 bases. This CDR3 reads CACDTDGGSSDKLIF. The CDR3 coding sequence is TGTGCCTGTGACACCGATGGGGGATCTAGCGATAAACTCATCTTT.

This clone was observed a few times. This likely reflects a read error, since a far larger clone is one base away. Other DNA sequences in this specimen translate into the identical CDR3. J is TRDJ1 and V is TRDV2; 11 positions agree with TRDD3. This CDR3 contains 15 residues. The germline V gene encodes CDR1 GEAIGNYY and CDR2 EKD. The trim removed 0 bases at V and 4 bases at J, leaving 3 bases unmatched. The CDR3 DNA reads TGTGCCTGTGACACCGTGGGGGATACGCTCGATAAACTCATCTTT. Translated: CACDTVGDTLDKLIF.

This clone turned up a few times. CDR3 sequence (DNA): TGTGCTCTTGGGGAACTCATATCTGGGGGATATCCTAAACTCATCTTT. This encodes CALGELISGGYPKLIF. This chain connects TRDV1 to TRDJ1; 10 bases are shared with TRDD3. Germline V lookup: CDR1 TSWWSYY, CDR2 QGS. With 0 bases clipped from V and 7 bases from J, the junction kept 8 bases outside the gene matches. CDR3 length equals 16 residues.

In its sample, this clone was seen a few times. TCRdb attributes to this sequence the protein of a much larger clone, which differs from the DNA translation at residue 7; a read error is likely, and the protein displayed is translated from the DNA. This sequence joins TRDV2 and TRDJ1, with 12 positions matching TRDD3. The CDR3 extends over 21 amino acids. From germline, CDR1 is GEAIGNYY and CDR2 EKD. Unmatched junction bases numbered 16, after V lost 0 bases and J lost 0 bases. CDR3 nucleotides: TGTGCCTGTGACACCGTAGACGGTCTGGGGGATACGACATCTAACACCGATAAACTCATCTTT. Translated, it gives CACDTVDGLGDTTSNTDKLIF.

This clone rates as medium-sized (0.01 to 0.1%). This is likely an artifact of a read error, given a far larger clone one base away. The chain carries TRDV2 and TRDJ3, with TRDD3 matching over 12 bases. The CDR3 covers 20 residues. With 0 bases clipped from V and 9 bases from J, the junction kept 14 bases outside the gene matches. CDR1 is GEAIGNYY, CDR2 EKD, per germline. The CDR3 DNA reads TGTGCCTGTGACACCGCAGACCTGGGGGATACGCATAAAGGCACCCGACAGATGTTTTTC. Its translation is CACDTADLGDTHKGTRQMFF.

In regard to this clone: A far bigger clonotype differs at one base, so this is likely a read error. Additional DNA sequences in this sample encode the identical CDR3. CDR3 amino acids: CACDTLPVESGWKRHTDKLIF. CDR3 sequence (DNA): TGTGCCTGTGACACCCTCCCCGTTGAGAGTGGGTGGAAACGACACACCGATAAACTCATCTTT. This chain joins TRDV2 and TRDJ1; D is undetermined. Trimming pared 0 bases from V and 0 bases from J, leaving 28 bases between. Germline V gene sequence: CDR1 GEAIGNYY, CDR2 EKD. The CDR3 spans 21 residues.

By share, this clone ranks as large. Within the sample, other DNA sequences also encode this same CDR3. This chain joins TRDV2 and TRDJ2; possible D gene TRDD3, 6 bases. V dropped 1 base and J dropped 0 bases, with 17 bases sitting between them. Looked up from germline, CDR1 is GEAIGNYY and CDR2 is EKD. This CDR3 region has 18 residues. The CDR3 DNA follows: TGTGCCTGTGACACAGTCCCTGGGGATTCAGCTTTGACAGCACAACTCTTCTTT. Its protein product is CACDTVPGDSALTAQLFF.

V usage is TRDV1 and J usage is TRDJ1; 9 nucleotides agree with TRDD3. Germline V gene sequence: CDR1 TSWWSYY, CDR2 QGS. This CDR3 has 21 residues. Trimming took 2 bases from V and 0 from J; bases not matched to a gene: 19. In nucleotides, the CDR3 is TGTGCTCTTGGGGAATGGGTCCCGTTTACTACTGGGGGAGGGTACACCGATAAACTCATCTTT. Translation gives CALGEWVPFTTGGGYTDKLIF.

In this sample, this clone turned up a few times. The V and J genes are TRDV2 and TRDJ3; 13 bases are shared with TRDD3. Germline CDR1 and CDR2: GEAIGNYY and EKD. The CDR3 has 19 amino acids. After removal of 3 bases from V and 7 bases from J, the junction contained 11 bases not matched to a gene. CDR3 sequence: CACDPVLGDTHKDTRQMFF. The CDR3 DNA is TGTGCCTGTGACCCTGTACTGGGGGATACGCATAAAGACACCCGACAGATGTTTTTC.

A note on this clone: The protein recorded in TCRdb matches a much larger clone and deviates from this DNA's translation at residue 6, suggesting a read error; the protein here is obtained by translating the DNA. V is TRDV2 and J is TRDJ3; 12 bases align to TRDD3. With 3 bases clipped from V and 0 bases from J, the junction kept 11 bases outside the gene matches. The CDR3 totals 21 residues. Germline V CDR1 and CDR2: GEAIGNYY, EKD. Here the CDR3 reads CACDPTEAGGYGSWDTRQMFF. In nucleotides, the CDR3 is TGTGCCTGTGACCCCACGGAGGCTGGGGGATACGGCTCCTGGGACACCCGACAGATGTTTTTC.

Within the sample, this clone is large. The chain is built from TRDV2 and TRDJ1; perhaps TRDD3 as D (6 bases). Germline assignment: CDR1 GEAIGNYY and CDR2 EKD. The CDR3 has 16 amino acids. V was trimmed by 0 bases and J by 0 bases, leaving 13 bases between them. The DNA for the CDR3 is TGTGCCTGTGACACCGTGGGGGGTTTCAACACCGATAAACTCATCTTT. Its protein product is CACDTVGGFNTDKLIF.

Relative to its sample, this clone is medium-sized. This same CDR3 is encoded by further DNA sequences in the sample. The V and J genes are TRDV2 and TRDJ1, with 11 bases identical to TRDD3. Germline V gives CDR1 GEAIGNYY, CDR2 EKD. J lost 0 bases, V lost 0 bases, and 11 bases had no gene match. This CDR3 contains 19 residues. CDR3 coding DNA: TGTGCCTGTGACACCATTCCTTCTCATGGGGGATACGACACCGATAAACTCATCTTT. This translates into CACDTIPSHGGYDTDKLIF.

The V gene is TRDV2, the J gene TRDJ1; 10 bases line up with TRDD3. V lost 0 bases and J lost 0; bases outside the gene matches: 9. The CDR3 covers 18 residues. CDR1 is GEAIGNYY, CDR2 EKD, per germline. The CDR3 DNA follows: TGTGCCTGTGACACCGTTTCTCTGGGGGATATGGACACCGATAAACTCATCTTT. Translation gives CACDTVSLGDMDTDKLIF.

The chain links TRDV1 to TRDJ1, with 7 bases fitting TRDD2. Germline lookup yields CDR1 TSWWSYY and CDR2 QGS. Unmatched junction bases numbered 17, after V lost 0 bases and J lost 1 base. There are 20 residues in the CDR3. For the CDR3, the DNA is TGTGCTCTTGGGGAACTAGGACTATTCCTACGTTGGGATGGCACCGATAAACTCATCTTT. Translating gives CALGELGLFLRWDGTDKLIF.